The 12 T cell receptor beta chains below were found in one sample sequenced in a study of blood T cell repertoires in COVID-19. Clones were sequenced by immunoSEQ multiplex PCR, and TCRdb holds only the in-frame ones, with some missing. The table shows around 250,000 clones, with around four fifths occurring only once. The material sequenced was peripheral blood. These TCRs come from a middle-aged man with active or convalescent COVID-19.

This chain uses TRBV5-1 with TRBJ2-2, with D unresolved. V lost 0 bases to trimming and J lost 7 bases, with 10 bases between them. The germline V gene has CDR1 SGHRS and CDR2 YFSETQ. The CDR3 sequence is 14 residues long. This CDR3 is CASSLGDPGGELFF. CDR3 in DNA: TGCGCCAGCAGCTTGGGAGATCCGGGCGGGGAGCTGTTTTTT.

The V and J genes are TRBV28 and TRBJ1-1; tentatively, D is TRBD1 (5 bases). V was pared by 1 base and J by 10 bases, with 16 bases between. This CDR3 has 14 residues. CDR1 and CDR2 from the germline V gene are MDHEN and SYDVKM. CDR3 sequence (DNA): TGTGCCAGCAGTTTATCCCAGGCGGGACGGGGAGCTTTCTTT. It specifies CASSLSQAGRGAFF.

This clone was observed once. The DNA of the CDR3 is TGTGCCAGCAGCCCCCCCGGGTGGGCAGGGGCGAATCAGCCCCAGCATTTT. This encodes CASSPPGWAGANQPQHF. The chain employs TRBV28 and TRBJ1-5, with D possibly matching TRBD1 (6 bases). The ends were cut back, 6 bases at V and 4 bases at J, with 22 bases in the middle. Germline assignment: CDR1 MDHEN and CDR2 SYDVKM. The CDR3 is made up of 17 amino acids.

The CDR3 nucleotides read TGTGCCAGCAGCTCGGACAGGGGGGAGGAGGAAAAACTGTTTTTT. Translation: CASSSDRGEEEKLFF. The J gene is TRBJ1-4, the V gene TRBV7-9, with 10 bases aligning to TRBD1. The junction had 7 bases not matched to a gene; V was cut back by 4 bases and J by 8 bases. This CDR3 has 15 amino acids. Germline lookup yields CDR1 SEHNR and CDR2 FQNEAQ (reference sequence).

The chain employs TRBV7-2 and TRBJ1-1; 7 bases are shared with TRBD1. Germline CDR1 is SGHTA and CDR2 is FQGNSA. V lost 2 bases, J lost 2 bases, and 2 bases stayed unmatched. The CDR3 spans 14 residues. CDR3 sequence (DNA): TGTGCCAGCAGCTTACAGGGGGGTAACACTGAAGCTTTCTTT. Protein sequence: CASSLQGGNTEAFF. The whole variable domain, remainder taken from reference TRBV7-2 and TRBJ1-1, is GAGVSQSPSNKVTEKGKDVELRCDPISGHTALYWYRQSLGQGLEFLIYFQGNSAPDKSGLPSDRFSAERTGGSVSTLTIQRTQQEDSAVYLCASSLQGGNTEAFFGQGTRLTVV.

The chain's CDR3 is CAISSGTGVSGNTIYF. The CDR3 DNA follows: TGTGCCATCAGCTCCGGGACAGGGGTCTCTGGAAACACCATATATTTT. This chain links TRBV10-3 with TRBJ1-3, with 10 bases that match TRBD1. This CDR3 region has 16 residues. The germline CDR1 and CDR2 sequences are ENHRY and SYGVKD. The ends lost 6 bases at V and 0 bases at J; junction bases unmatched: 5.

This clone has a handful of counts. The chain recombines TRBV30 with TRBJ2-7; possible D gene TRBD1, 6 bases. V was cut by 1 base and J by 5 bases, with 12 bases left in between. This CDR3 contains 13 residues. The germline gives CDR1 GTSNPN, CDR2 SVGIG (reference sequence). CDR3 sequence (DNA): TGTGCCTGGAGTGAGGGGGTTCTGGACGAGCAGTACTTC. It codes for CAWSEGVLDEQYF.

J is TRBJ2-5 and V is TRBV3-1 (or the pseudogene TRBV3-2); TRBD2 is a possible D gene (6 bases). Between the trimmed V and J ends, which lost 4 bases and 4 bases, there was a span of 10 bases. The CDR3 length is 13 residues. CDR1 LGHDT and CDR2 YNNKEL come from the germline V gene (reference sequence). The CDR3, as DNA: TGTGCCAGCAGCCTGCGGGGTGCAGAGACCCAGTACTTC. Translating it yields CASSLRGAETQYF.

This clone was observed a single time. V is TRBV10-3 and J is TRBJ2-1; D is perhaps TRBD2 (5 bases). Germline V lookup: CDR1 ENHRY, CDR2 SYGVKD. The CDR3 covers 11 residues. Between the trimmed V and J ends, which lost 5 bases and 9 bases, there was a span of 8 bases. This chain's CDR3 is CAISPGTEQFF. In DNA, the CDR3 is TGTGCCATCAGTCCGGGAACTGAGCAGTTCTTC.

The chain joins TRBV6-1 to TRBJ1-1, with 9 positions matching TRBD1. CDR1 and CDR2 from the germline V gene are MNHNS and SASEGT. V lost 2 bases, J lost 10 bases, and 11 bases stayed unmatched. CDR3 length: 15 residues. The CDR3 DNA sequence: TGTGCCAGCAGTGAACCCGGGACAGGGCAGGTAGGAGCTTTCTTT. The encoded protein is CASSEPGTGQVGAFF.

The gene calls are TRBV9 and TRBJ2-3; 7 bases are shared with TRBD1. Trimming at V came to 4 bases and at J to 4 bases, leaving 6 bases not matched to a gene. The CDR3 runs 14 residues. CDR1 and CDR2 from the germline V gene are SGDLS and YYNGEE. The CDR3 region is CASSSRQGADTQYF. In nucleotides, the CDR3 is TGTGCCAGCAGCTCCCGACAGGGTGCAGATACGCAGTATTTT.

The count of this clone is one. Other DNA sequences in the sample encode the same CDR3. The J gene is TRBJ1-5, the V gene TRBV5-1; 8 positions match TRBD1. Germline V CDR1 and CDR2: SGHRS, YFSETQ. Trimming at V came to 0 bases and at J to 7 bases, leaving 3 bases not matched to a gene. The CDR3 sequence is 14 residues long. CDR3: CASSLGDRGQPQHF. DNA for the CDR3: TGCGCCAGCAGCTTGGGCGACAGGGGACAGCCCCAGCATTTT.